This T cell receptor beta chain is from a study of blood T cell repertoires in COVID-19. This table comes from immunoSEQ multiplex PCR, and its TCRdb copy is limited to in-frame clones, with some not included. Of some 200,000 clones in the sample, approximately 84% were seen once. Sequenced sample: peripheral blood. This sequence originates from a man at least 80 years old with acute or convalescent COVID-19.

The CDR3 here is CASSYSDNQPQHF. The CDR3 nucleotides read TGTGCCAGCAGCTACAGTGACAATCAGCCCCAGCATTTT. The rearrangement links TRBV12-3 or TRBV12-4 to TRBJ1-5; no clear D. The CDR3 is made up of 13 amino acids. Trimming pared 6 bases from V and 3 bases from J, leaving 9 bases between.